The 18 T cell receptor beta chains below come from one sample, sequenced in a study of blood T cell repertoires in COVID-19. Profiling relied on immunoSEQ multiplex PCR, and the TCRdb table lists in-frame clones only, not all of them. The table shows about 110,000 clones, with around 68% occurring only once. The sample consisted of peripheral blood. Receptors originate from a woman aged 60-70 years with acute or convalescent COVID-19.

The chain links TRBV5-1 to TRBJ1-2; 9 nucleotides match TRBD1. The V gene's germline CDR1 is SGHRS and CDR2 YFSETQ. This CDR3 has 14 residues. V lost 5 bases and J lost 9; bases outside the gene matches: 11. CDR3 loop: CASRPGQGPPRYTF. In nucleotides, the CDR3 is TGCGCCAGCAGACCGGGACAGGGCCCCCCTCGCTACACCTTC. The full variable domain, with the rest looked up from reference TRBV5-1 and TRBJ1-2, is KAGVTQTPRYLIKTRGQQVTLSCSPISGHRSVSWYQQTPGQGLQFLFEYFSETQRNKGNFPGRFSGRQFSNSRSEMNVSTLELGDSALYLCASRPGQGPPRYTFGSGTRLTVV.

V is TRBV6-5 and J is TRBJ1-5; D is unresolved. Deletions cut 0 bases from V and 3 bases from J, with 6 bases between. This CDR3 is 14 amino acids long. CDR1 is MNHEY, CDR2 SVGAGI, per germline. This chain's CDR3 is CASSYSGHNQPQHF. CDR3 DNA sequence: TGTGCCAGCAGTTACTCGGGCCACAATCAGCCCCAGCATTTT.

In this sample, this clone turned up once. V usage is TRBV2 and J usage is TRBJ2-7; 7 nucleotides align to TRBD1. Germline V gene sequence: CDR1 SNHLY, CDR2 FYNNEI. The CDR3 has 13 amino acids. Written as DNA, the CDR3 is TGTGCTGACGGACAGGATAACTCCTACGAGCAGTACTTC. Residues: CADGQDNSYEQYF. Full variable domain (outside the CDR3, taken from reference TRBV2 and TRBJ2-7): EPEVTQTPSHQVTQMGQEVILRCVPISNHLYFYWYRQILGQKVEFLVSFYNNEISEKSEIFDDQFSVERPDGSNFTLKIRSTKLEDSAMYFCADGQDNSYEQYFGPGTRLTVT.

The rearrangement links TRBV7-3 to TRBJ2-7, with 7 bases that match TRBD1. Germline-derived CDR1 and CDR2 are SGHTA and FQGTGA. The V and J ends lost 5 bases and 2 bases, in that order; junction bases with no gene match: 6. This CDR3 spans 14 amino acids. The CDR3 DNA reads TGTGCCAGCAGCACGGACAGGTTCACCTACGAGCAGTACTTC. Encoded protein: CASSTDRFTYEQYF. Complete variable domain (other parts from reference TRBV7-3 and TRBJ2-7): GAGVSQTPSNKVTEKGKYVELRCDPISGHTALYWYRQSLGQGPEFLIYFQGTGAADDSGLPNDRFFAVRPEGSVSTLKIQRTERGDSAVYLCASSTDRFTYEQYFGPGTRLTVT.

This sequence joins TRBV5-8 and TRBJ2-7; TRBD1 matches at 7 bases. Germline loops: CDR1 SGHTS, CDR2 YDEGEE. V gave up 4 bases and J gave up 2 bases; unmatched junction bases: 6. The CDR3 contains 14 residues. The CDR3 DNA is TGTGCCAGCAGCCTCCCCGACAGGGCCTACGAGCAGTACTTC. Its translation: CASSLPDRAYEQYF.

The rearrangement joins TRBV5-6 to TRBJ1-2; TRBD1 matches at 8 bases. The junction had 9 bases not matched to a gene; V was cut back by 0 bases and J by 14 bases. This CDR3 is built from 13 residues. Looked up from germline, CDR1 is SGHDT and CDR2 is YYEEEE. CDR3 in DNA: TGTGCCAGCAGCTTGGGAGCCGACAGGGGTAGGACCTTC. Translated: CASSLGADRGRTF.

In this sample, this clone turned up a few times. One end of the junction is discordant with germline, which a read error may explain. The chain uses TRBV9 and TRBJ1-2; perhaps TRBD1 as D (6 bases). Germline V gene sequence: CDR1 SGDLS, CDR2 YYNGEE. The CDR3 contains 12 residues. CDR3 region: CASSVVEGVGFF. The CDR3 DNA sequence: TGTGCCAGCAGCGTAGTAGAGGGGGTTGGGTTCTTC.

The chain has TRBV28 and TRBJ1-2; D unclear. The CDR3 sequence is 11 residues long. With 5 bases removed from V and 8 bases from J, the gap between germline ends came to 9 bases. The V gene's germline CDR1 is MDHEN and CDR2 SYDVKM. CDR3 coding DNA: TGTGCCAGCAGTGTCACGAGGGGCTACACCTTC. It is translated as CASSVTRGYTF.

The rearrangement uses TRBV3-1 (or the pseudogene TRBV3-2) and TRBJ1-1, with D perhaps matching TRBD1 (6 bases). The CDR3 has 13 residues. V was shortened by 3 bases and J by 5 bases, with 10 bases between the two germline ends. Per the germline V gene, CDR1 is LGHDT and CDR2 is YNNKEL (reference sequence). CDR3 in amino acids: CASSHQQGTEAFF. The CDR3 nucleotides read TGTGCCAGCAGCCATCAACAGGGTACTGAAGCTTTCTTT.

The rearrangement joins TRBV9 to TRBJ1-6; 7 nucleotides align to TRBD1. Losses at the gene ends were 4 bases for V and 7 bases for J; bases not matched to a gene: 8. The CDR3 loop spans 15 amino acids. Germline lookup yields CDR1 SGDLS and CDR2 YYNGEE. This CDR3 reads CASSFNWDSNSPLHF. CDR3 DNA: TGTGCCAGCAGCTTTAACTGGGACAGCAATTCACCCCTCCACTTT.

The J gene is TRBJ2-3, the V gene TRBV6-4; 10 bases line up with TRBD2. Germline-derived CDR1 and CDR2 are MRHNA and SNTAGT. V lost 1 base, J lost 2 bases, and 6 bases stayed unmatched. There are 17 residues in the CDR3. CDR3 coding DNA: TGTGCCAGCAGTGACTTTGAGCGGGGGGGAACCACAGATACGCAGTATTTT. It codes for CASSDFERGGTTDTQYF.

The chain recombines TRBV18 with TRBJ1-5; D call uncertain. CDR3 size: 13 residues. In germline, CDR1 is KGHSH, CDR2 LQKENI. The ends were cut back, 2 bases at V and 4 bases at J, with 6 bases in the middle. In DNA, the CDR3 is TGTGCCAGCTCACCAAATCAGAATCAGCCCCAGCATTTT. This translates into CASSPNQNQPQHF.

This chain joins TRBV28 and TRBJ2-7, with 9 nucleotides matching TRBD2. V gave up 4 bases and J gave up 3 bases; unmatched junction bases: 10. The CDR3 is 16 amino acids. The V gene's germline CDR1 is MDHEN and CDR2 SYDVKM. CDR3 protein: CASSYHSGGPYYEQYF. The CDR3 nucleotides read TGTGCCAGCAGTTACCATAGCGGGGGACCGTACTACGAGCAGTACTTC.

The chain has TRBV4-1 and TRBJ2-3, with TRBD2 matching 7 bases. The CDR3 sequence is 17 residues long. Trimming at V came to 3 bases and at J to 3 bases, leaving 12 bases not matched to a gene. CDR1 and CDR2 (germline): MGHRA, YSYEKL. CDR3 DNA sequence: TGCGCCAGCAGCCAGAACCGGGGAGGGCGGGGGACAGATACGCAGTATTTT. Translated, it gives CASSQNRGGRGTDTQYF.

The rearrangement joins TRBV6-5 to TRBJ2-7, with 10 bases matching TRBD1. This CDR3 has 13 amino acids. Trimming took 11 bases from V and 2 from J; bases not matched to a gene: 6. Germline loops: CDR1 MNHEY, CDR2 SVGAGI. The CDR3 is CAGGTGVAYEQYF. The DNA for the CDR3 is TGTGCCGGTGGGACAGGGGTTGCCTACGAGCAGTACTTC.

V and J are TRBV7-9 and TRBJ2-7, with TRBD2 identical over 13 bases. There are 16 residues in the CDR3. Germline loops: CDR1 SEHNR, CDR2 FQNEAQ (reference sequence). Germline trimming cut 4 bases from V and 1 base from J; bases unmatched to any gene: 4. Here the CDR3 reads CASSSGLAGESYEQYF. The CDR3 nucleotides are TGTGCCAGCAGCTCCGGACTAGCGGGGGAATCCTACGAGCAGTACTTC.

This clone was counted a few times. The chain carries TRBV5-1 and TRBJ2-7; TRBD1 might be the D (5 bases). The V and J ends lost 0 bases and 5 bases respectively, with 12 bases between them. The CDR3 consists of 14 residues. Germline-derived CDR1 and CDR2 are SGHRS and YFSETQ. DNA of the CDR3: TGCGCCAGCAGCTTGGGTTACAGGCGAGACGAGCAGTACTTC. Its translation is CASSLGYRRDEQYF.

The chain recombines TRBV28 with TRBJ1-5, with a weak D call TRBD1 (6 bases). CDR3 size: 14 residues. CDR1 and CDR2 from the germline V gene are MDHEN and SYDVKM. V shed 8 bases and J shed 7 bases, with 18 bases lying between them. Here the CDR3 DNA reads TGTGCCAGCGCAGTTGGACAGCACACGCAGCCCCAGCATTTT. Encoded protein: CASAVGQHTQPQHF.